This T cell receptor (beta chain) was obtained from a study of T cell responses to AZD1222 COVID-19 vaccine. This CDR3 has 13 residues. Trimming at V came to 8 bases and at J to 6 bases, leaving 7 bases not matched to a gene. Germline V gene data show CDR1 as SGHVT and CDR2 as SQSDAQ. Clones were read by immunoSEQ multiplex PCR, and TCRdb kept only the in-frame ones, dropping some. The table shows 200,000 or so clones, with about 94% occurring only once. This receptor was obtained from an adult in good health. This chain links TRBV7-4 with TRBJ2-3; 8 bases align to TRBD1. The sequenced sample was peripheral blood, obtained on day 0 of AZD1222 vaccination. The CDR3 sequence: CASEDRASDTQYF. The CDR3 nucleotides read TGTGCCAGCGAGGACAGGGCCTCGGATACGCAGTATTTT.